Following are 24 T cell receptor beta chains from one sample sequenced in a study of CD8 T cells in ankylosing spondylitis. Whole-study results and caveats: For ankylosing spondylitis blood, a TCR beta motif of several highly homologous variants appeared characteristic.

Antigen specificity for these receptors is unknown. TCRdb redid the calling of the 5' RACE reads with MiXCR, one entry per CDR3 protein. The table includes around 91,000 distinct CDR3 sequences, roughly 9% detected once. Material for sequencing was blood, either unsorted or a sorted T cell fraction (not recorded which). Receptors were obtained from a male donor with ankylosing spondylitis.

Only a few counts were recorded for this clonotype. This chain joins TRBV7-7 and TRBJ2-5; 14 bases fit TRBD2. Per germline, CDR1 SSHAT and CDR2 FNYEAQ (reference sequence). This CDR3 is 15 amino acids long. Trimming took 5 bases from V and 4 from J; bases not matched to a gene: 3. The CDR3 here is CASSIGLAGGETQYF. CDR3 coding DNA: TGTGCCAGCAGCATCGGACTAGCGGGAGGAGAGACCCAGTACTTC.

This clonotype was detected many times. This sequence joins TRBV9 and TRBJ1-1; D uncertain. Per the germline V gene, CDR1 is SGDLS and CDR2 is YYNGEE. Trimming stripped 0 bases from V and 0 bases from J, with 6 bases between. The CDR3 spans 14 residues. CDR3 nucleotides: TGTGCCAGCAGCGTAGACACTATGAACACTGAAGCTTTCTTT. Translating gives CASSVDTMNTEAFF.

This clonotype was counted only a few times. The chain couples TRBV20-1 to TRBJ2-7; D may correspond to TRBD1 or TRBD2 (6 bases each). V was trimmed by 6 bases and J by 7 bases, leaving 19 bases between them. The CDR3 extends over 13 amino acids. Germline CDR1 and CDR2: DFQATT and SNEGSKA (reference sequence). The CDR3 sequence: CSAPGGGINEQYF. DNA of the CDR3: TGCAGTGCCCCCGGGGGCGGGATTAATGAGCAGTACTTC.

This clonotype was seen only a few times. In DNA, the CDR3 is TGTGCCAGTAGCCTAGCGGCTGGGGTGGCACCGGCAGATACGCAGTATTTT. Translation: CASSLAAGVAPADTQYF. The chain links TRBV19 to TRBJ2-3; 7 positions match TRBD2. This CDR3 has 17 amino acids. Germline assignment: CDR1 LNHDA and CDR2 SQIVND (reference sequence). V trimming: 6 bases; J trimming: 4 bases; junction bases outside the gene matches: 16.

This clonotype turned up a few times. The rearrangement links TRBV10-2 to TRBJ2-1; 9 bases are shared with TRBD1. CDR1 and CDR2 (germline): WSHSY, SAAADI. V lost 6 bases, J lost 2 bases, and 5 bases stayed unmatched. This CDR3 is built from 15 residues. The CDR3 loop reads CASSETGGAYNEQFF. CDR3 bases: TGCGCCAGCAGCGAAACAGGGGGCGCCTACAATGAGCAGTTCTTC.

The genes are TRBV9 and TRBJ2-5; D may be TRBD1 (5 bases). V was pared by 3 bases and J by 5 bases, with 23 bases between. Germline assignment: CDR1 SGDLS and CDR2 YYNGEE. This CDR3 has 17 residues. The CDR3 DNA sequence: TGTGCCAGCAGCGCAGGATTCCGGCAGGGAACGTGGGAGACCCAGTACTTC. Its translation: CASSAGFRQGTWETQYF. The variable domain in full, with the rest retrieved from reference TRBV9 and TRBJ2-5, is DSGVTQTPKHLITATGQRVTLRCSPRSGDLSVYWYQQSLDQGLQFLIQYYNGEERAKGNILERFSAQQFPDLHSELNLSSLELGDSALYFCASSAGFRQGTWETQYFGPGTRLLVL.

This clonotype was detected only a few times. The chain employs TRBV10-3 and TRBJ2-7; 9 bases line up with TRBD1. Looked up from germline, CDR1 is ENHRY and CDR2 is SYGVKD. The CDR3 has 14 amino acids. The V segment lost 5 bases and the J segment 6 bases; nucleotides outside the gene matches: 8. The CDR3 here is CAISSRQGVGEQYF. DNA for the CDR3: TGTGCCATCAGTTCCAGACAGGGGGTGGGCGAGCAGTACTTC.

Ten or more counts support this clonotype. The gene calls are TRBV7-6 and TRBJ1-3; D remains ambiguous. The CDR3 has 15 residues. Germline assignment: CDR1 SGHVS and CDR2 FNYEAQ. V lost 1 base, J lost 0 bases, and 7 bases lay in between. The CDR3 here is CASSLGVSSGNTIYF. CDR3 coding DNA: TGTGCCAGCAGCTTAGGCGTATCCTCTGGAAACACCATATATTTT.

There are a few counts of this clonotype. The genes are TRBV12-3 or TRBV12-4 and TRBJ2-7; the D gene could be TRBD1 or TRBD2 (5 bases each). The CDR3 totals 14 residues. With 6 bases removed from V and 5 bases from J, the gap between germline ends came to 17 bases. Written as DNA, the CDR3 is TGTGCCAGCAGCTCCGGCTTTGGGACGGACGAGCAGTACGTC. Its protein product is CASSSGFGTDEQYV.

The gene calls are TRBV12-3 or TRBV12-4 and TRBJ2-3, with TRBD1 as a possible D gene (6 bases). V dropped 6 bases and J dropped 1 base, with 20 bases sitting between them. CDR3 length: 17 amino acids. CDR3 amino acids: CASSPFSRTDGTDTQYF. CDR3 nucleotides: TGTGCCAGCAGCCCGTTTTCTAGGACAGACGGCACAGATACGCAGTATTTT.

There are a few counts of this clonotype. The chain is built from TRBV5-6 and TRBJ1-2; unclear D gene. This CDR3 has 12 residues. CDR1 is SGHDT, CDR2 YYEEEE, per germline. Trimming removed 2 bases at V and 5 bases at J, with 7 bases between. The DNA of the CDR3 is TGTGCCAGCAGCTTTGAAGGGTATGGCTACACCTTC. The encoded protein is CASSFEGYGYTF.

This clonotype was picked up many times. This chain joins TRBV27 and TRBJ2-7, with D maybe TRBD2 (6 bases). Germline lookup yields CDR1 MNHEY and CDR2 SMNVEV (reference sequence). Trimming pared 0 bases from V and 2 bases from J, leaving 11 bases between. This CDR3 is 15 amino acids long. The CDR3 DNA is TGTGCCAGCAGTTTATCGAGCGGGTTCGCCTACGAGCAGTACTTC. It is translated as CASSLSSGFAYEQYF.

This clonotype has a count of ten or more. This chain connects TRBV20-1 to TRBJ2-5, with D perhaps given as TRBD1 or TRBD2 (5 bases each). The germline V gene has CDR1 DFQATT and CDR2 SNEGSKA (reference sequence). The CDR3 extends over 14 amino acids. V lost 3 bases and J lost 5, with 16 bases in between. DNA for the CDR3: TGCAGTGCTAGGAGTGGGGGAGTTAGCGAGACCCAGTACTTC. Its protein is CSARSGGVSETQYF.

V is TRBV9 and J is TRBJ2-1; TRBD2 agrees at 12 bases. The germline V gene encodes CDR1 SGDLS and CDR2 YYNGEE. This CDR3 spans 15 amino acids. After removal of 4 bases from V and 8 bases from J, the junction contained 7 bases not matched to a gene. DNA of the CDR3: TGTGCCAGCAGCAGCAGACTAGCGGGAGTATATGAGCAGTTCTTC. Its translation: CASSSRLAGVYEQFF.

In this sample, this clonotype turned up many times. This rearrangement joins TRBV20-1 to TRBJ2-5, with TRBD2 matching 7 bases. Germline loops: CDR1 DFQATT, CDR2 SNEGSKA (reference sequence). This CDR3 contains 14 residues. After removal of 2 bases from V and 1 base from J, the junction contained 4 bases not matched to a gene. The DNA for the CDR3 is TGCAGTGCTAGACTCCCGGGGGGCCAAGAGACCCAGTACTTC. Protein sequence: CSARLPGGQETQYF.

This clonotype was detected many times. The chain uses TRBV7-9 and TRBJ2-7, with no clear D. This CDR3 is built from 15 residues. The germline V and J ends were trimmed by 2 bases and 4 bases, with 15 bases remaining between them. The germline gives CDR1 SEHNR, CDR2 FQNEAQ (reference sequence). CDR3 DNA: TGTGCCAGCAGCTTATCTTGGTGGCAGGAGTACGAGCAGTACTTC. Protein product: CASSLSWWQEYEQYF.

This clonotype showed up just a few times. The rearrangement joins TRBV7-9 to TRBJ2-1, with 10 bases fitting TRBD2. V lost 1 base, J lost 9 bases, and 12 bases stayed unmatched. The CDR3 runs to 17 residues. The germline gives CDR1 SEHNR, CDR2 FQNEAQ (reference sequence). CDR3 region: CASSLGPAGGPTIEQFF. The CDR3 nucleotides read TGTGCCAGCAGCTTAGGACCAGCGGGAGGGCCTACTATTGAGCAGTTCTTC.

Written as DNA, the CDR3 is TGCAGTGCTAGGGCTCGAGCAGGGTTAGGCACAGATACGCAGTATTTT. Translated, it gives CSARARAGLGTDTQYF. The chain employs TRBV20-1 and TRBJ2-3, with D perhaps matching TRBD1 (5 bases). The length of the CDR3 is 16 residues. The V gene lost 3 bases and the J gene lost 1 base, with 17 bases spanning the gap. CDR1 is DFQATT, CDR2 SNEGSKA, per germline (reference sequence).

This clonotype showed up many times. The chain uses TRBV7-9 and TRBJ2-1, with D uncertain. Per germline, CDR1 SEHNR and CDR2 FQNEAQ (reference sequence). CDR3 length: 12 amino acids. V was cut by 4 bases and J by 7 bases, with 8 bases left in between. The CDR3, as DNA: TGTGCCAGCAGCTCAACTATGAATGAGCAGTTCTTC. Its protein product is CASSSTMNEQFF.

This clonotype was picked up many times. The chain links TRBV3-1 to TRBJ2-1, with 8 bases aligning to TRBD1. V shed 4 bases and J 1 base; nucleotides not matched to a gene: 12. The CDR3 sequence is 18 residues long. Germline V gene data show CDR1 as LGHDT and CDR2 as YNNKEL (reference sequence). The CDR3, as DNA: TGTGCCAGCAGCCTTACCGGACAGGGCGCGAAATCCTACAATGAGCAGTTCTTC. Its translation: CASSLTGQGAKSYNEQFF.

This clonotype was detected only a few times. The rearrangement uses TRBV27 and TRBJ2-5; tentative D call: TRBD2 (5 bases). The ends were cut back, 5 bases at V and 1 base at J, with 5 bases in the middle. The CDR3 length is 12 residues. Germline CDR1 is MNHEY and CDR2 is SMNVEV (reference sequence). CDR3 sequence: CASSGSQETQYF. DNA of the CDR3: TGTGCCAGCAGTGGGAGCCAAGAGACCCAGTACTTC.

The rearrangement joins TRBV29-1 to TRBJ1-1; 7 nucleotides agree with TRBD1. The junction had 5 bases not matched to a gene; V was cut back by 7 bases and J by 0 bases. Germline loops: CDR1 SQVTM, CDR2 ANQGSEA. This CDR3 has 13 amino acids. The CDR3 reads CSGAGGLNTEAFF. CDR3 bases: TGCAGCGGGGCAGGGGGTTTGAACACTGAAGCTTTCTTT.

V and J are TRBV27 and TRBJ1-1; 9 positions match TRBD1. This CDR3 region has 15 residues. Germline CDR1 reads MNHEY; CDR2 reads SMNVEV (reference sequence). Germline trimming cut 5 bases from V and 5 bases from J; bases unmatched to any gene: 9. The CDR3 region has the DNA TGTGCCAGCAGTCCAATACAGGGGGCGCGGACTGAAGCTTTCTTT. Its translation: CASSPIQGARTEAFF.

The chain carries TRBV6-2 or TRBV6-3 and TRBJ2-2; 7 bases are shared with TRBD2. V trimming: 2 bases; J trimming: 1 base; junction bases outside the gene matches: 7. The CDR3 extends over 17 amino acids. Per the germline V gene, CDR1 is MNHEY and CDR2 is SVGEGT. CDR3 in amino acids: CASSYREAGLNTGELFF. CDR3 nucleotides: TGTGCCAGCAGTTACCGGGAAGCGGGGTTGAACACCGGGGAGCTGTTTTTT.